The clone carrying this T cell receptor (beta chain) was recorded a few times. Antigen: not known. The sample originates from a study of response to subunit inactivated influenza vaccine. Study results and caveats: There was a suggestion from the authors that each seasonal influenza vaccination recruits few new T cells.

TCRdb re-analysed the RT-PCR reads in MiXCR, keeping a single row per CDR3 protein. The data hold about 180,000 distinct CDR3 sequences, with about 10% observed a single time. The source material was non-naive T cells sorted from PBMCs, sampled on the day of vaccination. This receptor was identified in a man over 45 who received an inactivated influenza vaccine.

In nucleotides, the CDR3 is TGTGCCAGCAGTTTAGGGGGGCAGAGAGAAGCTTTCTTT. It codes for CASSLGGQREAFF. The chain joins TRBV12-3 or TRBV12-4 to TRBJ1-1, with D perhaps TRBD1 (6 bases). The ends were cut back, 1 base at V and 8 bases at J, with 11 bases in the middle. CDR3 length equals 13 residues.